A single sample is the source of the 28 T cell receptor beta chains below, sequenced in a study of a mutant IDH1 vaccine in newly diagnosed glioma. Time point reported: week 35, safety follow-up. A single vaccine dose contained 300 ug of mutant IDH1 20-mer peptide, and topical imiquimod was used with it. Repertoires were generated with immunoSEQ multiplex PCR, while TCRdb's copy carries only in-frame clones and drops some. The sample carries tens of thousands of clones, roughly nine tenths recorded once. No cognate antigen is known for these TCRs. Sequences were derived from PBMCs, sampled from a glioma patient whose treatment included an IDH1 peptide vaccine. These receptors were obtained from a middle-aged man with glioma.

As DNA, the CDR3 is TGTGCCAGCAGCGGAGGACAGGGATCTTCTCAGCCCCAGCATTTT. It yields the protein CASSGGQGSSQPQHF. This chain joins TRBV5-8 and TRBJ1-5; 8 bases are a match to TRBD1. Germline V lookup: CDR1 SGHTS, CDR2 YDEGEE. This CDR3 has 15 amino acids. V was pared by 4 bases and J by 6 bases, with 9 bases of the junction left unmatched.

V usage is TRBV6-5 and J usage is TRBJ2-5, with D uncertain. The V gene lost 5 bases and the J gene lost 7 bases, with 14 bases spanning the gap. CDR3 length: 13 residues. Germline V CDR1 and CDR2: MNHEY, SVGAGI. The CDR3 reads CASSLDSAGTQYF. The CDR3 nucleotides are TGTGCCAGCAGTCTAGACTCCGCCGGGACCCAGTACTTC.

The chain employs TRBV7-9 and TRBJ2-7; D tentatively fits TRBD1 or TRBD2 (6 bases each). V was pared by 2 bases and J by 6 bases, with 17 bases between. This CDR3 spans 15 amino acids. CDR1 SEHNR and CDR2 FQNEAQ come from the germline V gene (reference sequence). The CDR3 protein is CASSLIAEGGLEQYF. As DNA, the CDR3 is TGTGCCAGCAGCTTAATAGCGGAAGGGGGTCTCGAGCAGTACTTC. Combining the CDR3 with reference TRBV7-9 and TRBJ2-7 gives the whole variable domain DTGVSQNPRHKITKRGQNVTFRCDPISEHNRLYWYRQTLGQGPEFLTYFQNEAQLEKSRLLSDRFSAERPKGSFSTLEIQRTEQGDSAMYLCASSLIAEGGLEQYFGPGTRLTVT.

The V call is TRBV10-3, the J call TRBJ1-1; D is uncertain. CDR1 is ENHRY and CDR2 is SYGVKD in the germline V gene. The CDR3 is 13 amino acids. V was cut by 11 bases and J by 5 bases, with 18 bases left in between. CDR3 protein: CAARRVVDTEAFF. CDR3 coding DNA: TGTGCCGCCCGCCGTGTGGTAGATACTGAAGCTTTCTTT.

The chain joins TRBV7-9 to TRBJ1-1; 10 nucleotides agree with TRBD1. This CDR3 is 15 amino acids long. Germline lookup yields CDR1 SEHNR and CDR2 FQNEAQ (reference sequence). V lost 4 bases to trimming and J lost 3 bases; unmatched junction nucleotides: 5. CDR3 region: CASSSTGTGDTEAFF. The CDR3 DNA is TGTGCCAGCAGCTCTACCGGGACAGGGGACACTGAAGCTTTCTTT.

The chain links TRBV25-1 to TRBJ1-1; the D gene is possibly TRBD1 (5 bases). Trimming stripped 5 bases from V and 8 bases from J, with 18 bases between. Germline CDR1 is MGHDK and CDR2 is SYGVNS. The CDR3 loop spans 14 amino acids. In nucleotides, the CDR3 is TGTGCCAGCAGTTTAGTCGGGGGGTCCTACGAAGCTTTCTTT. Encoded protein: CASSLVGGSYEAFF.

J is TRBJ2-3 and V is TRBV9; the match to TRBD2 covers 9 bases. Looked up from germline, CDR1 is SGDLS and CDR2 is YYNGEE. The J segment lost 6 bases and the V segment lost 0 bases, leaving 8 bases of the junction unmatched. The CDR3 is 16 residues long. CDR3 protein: CASSVVVAGVSDTQYF. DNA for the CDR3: TGTGCCAGCAGCGTAGTGGTAGCGGGAGTATCGGATACGCAGTATTTT.

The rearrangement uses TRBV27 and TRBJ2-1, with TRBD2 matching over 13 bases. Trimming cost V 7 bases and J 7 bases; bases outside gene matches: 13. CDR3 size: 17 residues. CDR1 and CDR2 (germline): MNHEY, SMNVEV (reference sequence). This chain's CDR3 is CASTENRGLAGFNEQFF. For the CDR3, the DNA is TGTGCCAGCACCGAAAACCGGGGACTAGCGGGATTTAATGAGCAGTTCTTC.

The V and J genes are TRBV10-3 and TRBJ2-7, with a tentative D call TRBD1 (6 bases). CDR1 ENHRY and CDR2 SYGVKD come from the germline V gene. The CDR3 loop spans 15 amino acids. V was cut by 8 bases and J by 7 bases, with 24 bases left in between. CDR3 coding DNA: TGTGCCATCTCCGATCAGGGGACACGGGGTGGAGAGCAGTACTTC. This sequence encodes CAISDQGTRGGEQYF.

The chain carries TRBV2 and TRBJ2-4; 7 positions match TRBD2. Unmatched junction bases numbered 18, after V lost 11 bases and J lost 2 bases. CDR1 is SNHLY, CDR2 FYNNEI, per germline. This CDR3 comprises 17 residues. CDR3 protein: CAGARQSLGGTKNIQYF. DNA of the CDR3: TGTGCCGGAGCGAGACAGTCCCTCGGGGGGACCAAAAACATTCAGTACTTC.

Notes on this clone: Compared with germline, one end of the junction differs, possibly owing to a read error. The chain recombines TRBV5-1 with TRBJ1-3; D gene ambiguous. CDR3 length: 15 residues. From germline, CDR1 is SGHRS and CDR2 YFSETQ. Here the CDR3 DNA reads TGCGCCAGCAGGTTGGACGTCAGCTCTGGAAACACCATATATTTT. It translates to CASRLDVSSGNTIYF.

The CDR3 loop reads CASIDQITSYEQYF. In DNA form, the CDR3 reads TGTGCCAGCATCGATCAGATTACCTCCTACGAGCAGTACTTC. The chain recombines TRBV6-4 with TRBJ2-7; D unresolved. The CDR3 is 14 amino acids. Trimming pared 7 bases from V and 0 bases from J, leaving 13 bases between. Germline CDR1 reads MRHNA; CDR2 reads SNTAGT.

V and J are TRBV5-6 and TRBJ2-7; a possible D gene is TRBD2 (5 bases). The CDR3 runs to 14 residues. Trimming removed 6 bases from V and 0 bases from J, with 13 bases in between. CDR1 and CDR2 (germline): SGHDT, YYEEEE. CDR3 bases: TGTGCCAGCATGAGCGGACCATTCTCCTACGAGCAGTACTTC. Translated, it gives CASMSGPFSYEQYF.

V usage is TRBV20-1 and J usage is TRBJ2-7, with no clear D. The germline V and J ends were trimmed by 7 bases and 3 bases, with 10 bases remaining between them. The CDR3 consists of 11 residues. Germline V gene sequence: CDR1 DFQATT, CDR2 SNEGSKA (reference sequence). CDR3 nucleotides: TGCAGTGAGGGCTACAGCTACGAGCAGTACTTC. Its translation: CSEGYSYEQYF.

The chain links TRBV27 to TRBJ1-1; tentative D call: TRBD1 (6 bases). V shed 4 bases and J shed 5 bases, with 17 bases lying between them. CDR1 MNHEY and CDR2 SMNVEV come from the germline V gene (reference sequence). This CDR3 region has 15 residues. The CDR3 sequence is CASSYSGTPTTEAFF. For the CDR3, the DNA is TGTGCCAGCAGTTACTCCGGGACACCCACTACTGAAGCTTTCTTT.

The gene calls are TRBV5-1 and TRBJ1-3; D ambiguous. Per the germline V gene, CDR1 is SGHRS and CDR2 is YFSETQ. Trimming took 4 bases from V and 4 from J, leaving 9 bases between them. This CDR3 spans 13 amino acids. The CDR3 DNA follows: TGCGCCAGCAGCCCGCTCTCCGGAAACACCATATATTTT. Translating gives CASSPLSGNTIYF.

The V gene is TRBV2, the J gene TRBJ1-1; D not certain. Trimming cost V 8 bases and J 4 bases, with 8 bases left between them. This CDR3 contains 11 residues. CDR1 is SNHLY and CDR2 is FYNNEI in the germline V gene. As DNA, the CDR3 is TGTGCCAGCGTAAGGGCCACTGAAGCTTTCTTT. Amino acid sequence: CASVRATEAFF.

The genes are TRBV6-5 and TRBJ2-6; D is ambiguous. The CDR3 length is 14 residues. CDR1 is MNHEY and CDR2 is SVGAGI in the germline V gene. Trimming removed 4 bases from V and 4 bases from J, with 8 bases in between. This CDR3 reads CASSSRSGANVLTF. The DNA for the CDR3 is TGTGCCAGCAGTTCCAGATCGGGGGCCAACGTCCTGACTTTC.

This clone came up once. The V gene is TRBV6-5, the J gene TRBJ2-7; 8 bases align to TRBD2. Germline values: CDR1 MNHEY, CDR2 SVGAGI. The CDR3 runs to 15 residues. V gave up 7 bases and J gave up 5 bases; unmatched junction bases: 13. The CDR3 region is CASKSSGGRSHEQYF. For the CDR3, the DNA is TGTGCCAGCAAGAGTTCGGGAGGGCGGTCCCACGAGCAGTACTTC.

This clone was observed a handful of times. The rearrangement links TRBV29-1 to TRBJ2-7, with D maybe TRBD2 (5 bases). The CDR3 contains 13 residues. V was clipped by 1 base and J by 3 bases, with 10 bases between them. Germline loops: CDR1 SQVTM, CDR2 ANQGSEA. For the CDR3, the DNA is TGCAGCGTTGAAGGCCCTAGCTACTACGAGCAGTACTTC. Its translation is CSVEGPSYYEQYF.

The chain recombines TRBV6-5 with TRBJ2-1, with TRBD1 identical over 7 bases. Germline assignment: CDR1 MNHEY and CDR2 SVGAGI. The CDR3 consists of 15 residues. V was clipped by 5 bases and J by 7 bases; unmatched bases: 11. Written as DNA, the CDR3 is TGTGCCAGCAGTCTTGGTAGGGGGCGGAAGAATGAGCAGTTCTTC. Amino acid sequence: CASSLGRGRKNEQFF.

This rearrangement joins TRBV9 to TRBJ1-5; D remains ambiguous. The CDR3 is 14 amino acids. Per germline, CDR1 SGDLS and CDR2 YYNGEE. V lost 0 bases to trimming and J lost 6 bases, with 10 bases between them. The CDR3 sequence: CASSVEPGPQPQHF. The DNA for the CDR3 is TGTGCCAGCAGCGTAGAACCCGGGCCTCAGCCCCAGCATTTT.

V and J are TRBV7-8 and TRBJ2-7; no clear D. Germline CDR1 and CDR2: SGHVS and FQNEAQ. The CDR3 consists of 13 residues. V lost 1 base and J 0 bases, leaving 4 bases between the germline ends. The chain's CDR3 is CASSLDASYEQYF. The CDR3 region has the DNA TGTGCCAGCAGCTTAGACGCCTCCTACGAGCAGTACTTC.

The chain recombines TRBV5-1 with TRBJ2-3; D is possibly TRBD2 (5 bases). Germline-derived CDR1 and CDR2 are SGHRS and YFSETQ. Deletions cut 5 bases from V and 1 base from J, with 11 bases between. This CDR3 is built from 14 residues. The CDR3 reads CASRRASGTDTQYF. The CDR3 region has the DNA TGCGCCAGCAGGAGGGCGAGCGGCACAGATACGCAGTATTTT.

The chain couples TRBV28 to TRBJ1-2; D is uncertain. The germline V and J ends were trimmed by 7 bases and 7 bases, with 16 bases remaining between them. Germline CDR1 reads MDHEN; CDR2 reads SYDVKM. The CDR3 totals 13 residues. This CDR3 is CASNTVYGAGYTF. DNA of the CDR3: TGTGCCAGCAATACCGTCTATGGAGCTGGCTACACCTTC.

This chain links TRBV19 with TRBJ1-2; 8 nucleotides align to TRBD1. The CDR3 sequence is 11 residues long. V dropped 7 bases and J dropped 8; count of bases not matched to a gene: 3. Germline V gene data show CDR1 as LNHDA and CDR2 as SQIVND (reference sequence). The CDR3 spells CASTRGHGYTF. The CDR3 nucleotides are TGTGCCAGTACCAGGGGGCACGGCTACACCTTC.

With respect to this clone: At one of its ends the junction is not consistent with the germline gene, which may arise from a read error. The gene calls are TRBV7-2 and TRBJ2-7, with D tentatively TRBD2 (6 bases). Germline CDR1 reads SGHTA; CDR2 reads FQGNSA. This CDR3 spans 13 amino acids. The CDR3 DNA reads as TGTGCCAGCAGCTTAGATGATTTTGCGGGATACCGCTTC. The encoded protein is CASSLDDFAGYRF.

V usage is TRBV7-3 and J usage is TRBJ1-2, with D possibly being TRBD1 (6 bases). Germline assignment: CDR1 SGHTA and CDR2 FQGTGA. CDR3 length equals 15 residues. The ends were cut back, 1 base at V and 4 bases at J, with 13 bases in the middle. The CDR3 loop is CASSLMGGLGYGYTF. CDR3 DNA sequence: TGTGCCAGCAGCTTAATGGGGGGCTTGGGCTATGGCTACACCTTC.